This TCR beta chain is from a study of blood T cell repertoires in COVID-19. The V gene lost 2 bases and the J gene lost 3 bases, with 7 bases spanning the gap. The CDR3 consists of 13 residues. Germline V lookup: CDR1 SEHNR, CDR2 FQNEAQ (reference sequence). TCRdb keeps only in-frame clones here, not all; method: immunoSEQ multiplex PCR. The sample contains about 54,000 clones, around 93% of which appear only once. Sequences were obtained from peripheral blood. This chain uses TRBV7-9 with TRBJ1-2; no firm D call. The receptor was isolated from a woman aged 60-70 years with active or convalescent COVID-19. CDR3 in amino acids: CASSLFGDYGYTF. As DNA, the CDR3 is TGTGCCAGCAGCTTATTCGGGGACTATGGCTACACCTTC.